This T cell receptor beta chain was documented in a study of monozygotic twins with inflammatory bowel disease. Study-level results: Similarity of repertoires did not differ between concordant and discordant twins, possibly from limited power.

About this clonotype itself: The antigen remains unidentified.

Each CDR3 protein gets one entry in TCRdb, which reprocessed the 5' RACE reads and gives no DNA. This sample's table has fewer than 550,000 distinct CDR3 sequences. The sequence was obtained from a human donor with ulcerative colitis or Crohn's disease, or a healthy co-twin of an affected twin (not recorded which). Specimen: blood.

CDR3 region: CASSPGNLANPGKNEQFF. The chain employs TRBV3-1 and TRBJ2-1; TCRdb reports TRBD1, a call that lacks DNA to check it against. CDR3 length: 18 amino acids. Germline CDR1 is LGHDT and CDR2 is YNNKEL (reference sequence).